These 17 T cell receptor beta chains were all obtained from the same sample, sequenced in a study of monozygotic twins with inflammatory bowel disease. Reprocessing the 5' RACE reads, TCRdb reports a single entry for every CDR3 protein and omits DNA. Its table records 400,000 to 500,000 distinct CDR3 sequences. The sequencing input was blood. The receptors come from a human donor with ulcerative colitis or Crohn's disease, or a healthy co-twin of an affected twin (not recorded which).

The chain links TRBV14 to TRBJ1-3; TCRdb names TRBD1, which stays unverified in the absence of DNA. Germline loops: CDR1 SGHDN, CDR2 FVKESK. The CDR3 covers 15 residues. The CDR3 reads CASSPQTGTGNTIYF.

The V call is TRBV4-1, the J call TRBJ2-5; TCRdb's assignment of TRBD2 cannot be checked, as there is no DNA. Germline loops: CDR1 MGHRA, CDR2 YSYEKL. CDR3 size: 19 residues. CDR3 loop: CASSQDSGGRVGRVETQYF.

The V call is TRBV6-5, the J call TRBJ1-2; TCRdb reports TRBD1, a call that lacks DNA to check it against. CDR3 size: 16 residues. Germline V gene sequence: CDR1 MNHEY, CDR2 SVGAGI. The CDR3 spells CASSYGRGHMPYGYTF.

The chain employs TRBV18 and TRBJ1-5; TCRdb outputs TRBD1, but without DNA this stays unchecked. The CDR3 extends over 15 amino acids. Per the germline V gene, CDR1 is KGHSH and CDR2 is LQKENI. CDR3 region: CASSPDRGLDQPQHF.

This chain links TRBV5-1 with TRBJ2-7; TCRdb proposes TRBD1, but this gene call is untestable without DNA. This CDR3 has 15 amino acids. CDR1 SGHRS and CDR2 YFSETQ come from the germline V gene. The CDR3 region is CASSFMGQGYYEQYF.

The chain uses TRBV24-1 and TRBJ2-1. The CDR3 contains 15 residues. The germline V gene encodes CDR1 KGHDR and CDR2 SFDVKD. The CDR3 reads CATSPSGNAYNEQFF.

The gene calls are TRBV2 and TRBJ2-1; TCRdb lists TRBD2, though no DNA is available to test this call. CDR1 SNHLY and CDR2 FYNNEI come from the germline V gene. This CDR3 has 14 amino acids. The chain's CDR3 is CASKNELANNEQFF.

The CDR3 loop reads CASSTLAGGVYNEQFF. This chain links TRBV5-4 with TRBJ2-1; TCRdb outputs TRBD2, but without DNA this stays unchecked. CDR3 size: 16 residues. CDR1 and CDR2 (germline): SGHNT, YYREEE (reference sequence).

V gene TRBV5-1 combines with J gene TRBJ2-1. The CDR3 length is 14 residues. Germline V gives CDR1 SGHRS, CDR2 YFSETQ. The CDR3 region is CASSLGTGLNEQFF.

The chain carries TRBV5-1 and TRBJ2-3; TCRdb selects TRBD1, and the lack of DNA leaves this call unchecked. The CDR3 length is 16 residues. The V gene's germline CDR1 is SGHRS and CDR2 YFSETQ. The chain's CDR3 is CASKPGQGAISDTQYF. The variable domain in full, completed from reference TRBV5-1 and TRBJ2-3, reads KAGVTQTPRYLIKTRGQQVTLSCSPISGHRSVSWYQQTPGQGLQFLFEYFSETQRNKGNFPGRFSGRQFSNSRSEMNVSTLELGDSALYLCASKPGQGAISDTQYFGPGTRLTVL.

The rearrangement joins TRBV6-5 to TRBJ2-3. This CDR3 is 13 amino acids long. CDR1 and CDR2 (germline): MNHEY, SVGAGI. CDR3: CASSWRRSDTQYF.

CDR3 sequence reads: CASSQEGRSSGDTQYF. The chain links TRBV4-3 to TRBJ2-3. Germline values: CDR1 LGHNA, CDR2 YSLEER. The CDR3 is made up of 16 amino acids.

The V gene is TRBV5-1, the J gene TRBJ2-3; TCRdb gives TRBD1 as the D gene, but with no DNA this cannot be confirmed. Germline V gene sequence: CDR1 SGHRS, CDR2 YFSETQ. The CDR3 has 16 amino acids. CDR3 residues: CASSLGGTGSTDTQYF.

The CDR3 loop reads CASSGTGTTYEQYF. This chain connects TRBV5-1 to TRBJ2-7. The CDR3 totals 14 residues. The germline gives CDR1 SGHRS, CDR2 YFSETQ. The full variable domain, completed using reference TRBV5-1 and TRBJ2-7, is KAGVTQTPRYLIKTRGQQVTLSCSPISGHRSVSWYQQTPGQGLQFLFEYFSETQRNKGNFPGRFSGRQFSNSRSEMNVSTLELGDSALYLCASSGTGTTYEQYFGPGTRLTVT.

The rearrangement links TRBV10-3 to TRBJ1-6. Germline-derived CDR1 and CDR2 are ENHRY and SYGVKD. The CDR3 is made up of 14 amino acids. CDR3 in amino acids: CAISGASVGSPLHF.

The CDR3 loop reads CSARTGEQPQHF. The chain uses TRBV20-1 and TRBJ1-5; there is no DNA to check the TCRdb D call of TRBD1. The CDR3 covers 12 residues. Germline V gene sequence: CDR1 DFQATT, CDR2 SNEGSKA (reference sequence).

V and J are TRBV20-1 and TRBJ2-3; TCRdb picks TRBD1, but there is no DNA to check that call. This CDR3 has 14 amino acids. CDR1 is DFQATT, CDR2 SNEGSKA, per germline (reference sequence). The CDR3: CSARGPGGRDTQYF.